In this sample, the clone carrying this T cell receptor beta chain turned up many times. The authors prepared the TCRbeta library with unique molecular identifiers. TCRdb fed the PCR reads into MiXCR, producing one record per CDR3 protein. The sample has about 200,000 distinct CDR3 sequences; roughly 15% are singletons. The record originates from a study of T-cell reconstitution after alpha-beta-depleted transplantation in children. V lost 5 bases, J lost 2 bases, and 18 bases lay in between. The CDR3 runs to 16 residues. Germline V gene lookup returns CDR1 DFQATT and CDR2 SNEGSKA (reference sequence).

The V call is TRBV20-1, the J call TRBJ2-2; D is unclear. The sample was PBMCs from the stem cell graft donor, taken from the stem cell graft. The clonotype was recovered from a human donor who donated a stem cell graft to a child with acute lymphoblastic leukemia. The CDR3 DNA follows: TGCAGTGCTCCCAACCTCGAGGTATCCAACACCGGGGAGCTGTTTTTT. This gives the protein CSAPNLEVSNTGELFF.